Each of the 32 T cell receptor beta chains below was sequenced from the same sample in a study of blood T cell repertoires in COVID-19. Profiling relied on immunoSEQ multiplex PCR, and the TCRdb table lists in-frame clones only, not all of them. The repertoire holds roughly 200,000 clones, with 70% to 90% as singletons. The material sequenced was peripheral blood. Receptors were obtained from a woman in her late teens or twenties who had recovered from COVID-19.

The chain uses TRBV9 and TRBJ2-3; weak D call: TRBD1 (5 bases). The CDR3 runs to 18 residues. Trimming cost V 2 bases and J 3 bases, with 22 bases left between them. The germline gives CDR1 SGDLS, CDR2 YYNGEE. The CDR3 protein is CASSVPGSGQGSTDTQYF. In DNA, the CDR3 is TGTGCCAGCAGCGTCCCAGGATCAGGGCAGGGAAGTACAGATACGCAGTATTTT.

CDR3 in amino acids: CASSYRTGASTDTQYF. CDR3 coding DNA: TGTGCCAGCAGTTATCGCACAGGGGCGAGCACAGATACGCAGTATTTT. The rearrangement joins TRBV6-5 to TRBJ2-3; 7 bases map to TRBD1. With 3 bases clipped from V and 0 bases from J, the junction kept 6 bases outside the gene matches. Germline assignment: CDR1 MNHEY and CDR2 SVGAGI. This CDR3 has 16 residues.

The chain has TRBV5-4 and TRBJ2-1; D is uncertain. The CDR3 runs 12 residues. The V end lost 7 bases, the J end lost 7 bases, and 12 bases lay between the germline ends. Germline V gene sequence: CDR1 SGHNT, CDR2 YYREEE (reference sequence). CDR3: CASGLGRNEQFF. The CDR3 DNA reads TGTGCCAGCGGCCTAGGAAGGAATGAGCAGTTCTTC. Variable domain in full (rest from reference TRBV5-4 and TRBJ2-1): ETGVTQSPTHLIKTRGQQVTLRCSSQSGHNTVSWYQQALGQGPQFIFQYYREEENGRGNFPPRFSGLQFPNYSSELNVNALELDDSALYLCASGLGRNEQFFGPGTRLTVL.

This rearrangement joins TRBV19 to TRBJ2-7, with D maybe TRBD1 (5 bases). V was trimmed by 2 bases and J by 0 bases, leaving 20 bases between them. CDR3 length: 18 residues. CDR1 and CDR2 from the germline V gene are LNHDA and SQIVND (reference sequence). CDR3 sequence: CASSIIGPRQGSSYEQYF. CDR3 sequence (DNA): TGTGCCAGTAGTATAATAGGCCCCAGGCAGGGATCCTCCTACGAGCAGTACTTC.

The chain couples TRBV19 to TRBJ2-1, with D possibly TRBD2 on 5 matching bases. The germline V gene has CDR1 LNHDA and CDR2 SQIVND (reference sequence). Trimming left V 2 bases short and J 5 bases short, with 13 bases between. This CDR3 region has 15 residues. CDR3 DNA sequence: TGTGCCAGTAGTATACGGCTAGCACGGAACAATGAGCAGTTCTTC. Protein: CASSIRLARNNEQFF.

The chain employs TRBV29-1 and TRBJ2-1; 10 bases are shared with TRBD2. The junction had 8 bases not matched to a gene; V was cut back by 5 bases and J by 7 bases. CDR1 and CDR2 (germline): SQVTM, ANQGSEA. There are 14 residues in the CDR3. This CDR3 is CSVPEAGGPNEQFF. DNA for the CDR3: TGCAGCGTTCCCGAAGCGGGAGGGCCGAATGAGCAGTTCTTC.

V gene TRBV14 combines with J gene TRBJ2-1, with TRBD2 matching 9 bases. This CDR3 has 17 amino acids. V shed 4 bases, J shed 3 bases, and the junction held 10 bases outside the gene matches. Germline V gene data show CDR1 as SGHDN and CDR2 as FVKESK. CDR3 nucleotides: TGTGCCAGCAGCCCCTCATTAGCGGGAGTCTACTACAATGAGCAGTTCTTC. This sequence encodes CASSPSLAGVYYNEQFF.

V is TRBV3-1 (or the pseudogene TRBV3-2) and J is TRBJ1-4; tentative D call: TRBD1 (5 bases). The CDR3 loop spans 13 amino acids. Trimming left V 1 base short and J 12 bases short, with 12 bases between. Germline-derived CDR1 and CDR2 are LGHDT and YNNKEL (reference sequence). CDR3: CASSQVGREQLFF. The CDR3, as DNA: TGTGCCAGCAGCCAAGTGGGCAGGGAACAACTGTTTTTT.

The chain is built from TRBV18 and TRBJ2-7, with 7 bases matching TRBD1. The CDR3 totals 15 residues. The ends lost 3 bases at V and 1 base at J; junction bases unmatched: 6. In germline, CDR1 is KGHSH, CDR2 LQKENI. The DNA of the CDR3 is TGTGCCAGCTCACCCCGTGTGGGACAGTCCTACGAGCAGTACTTC. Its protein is CASSPRVGQSYEQYF.

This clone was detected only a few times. The CDR3 sequence: CASSTISLPGQGDEAFF. In DNA, the CDR3 is TGTGCCAGCAGCACTATAAGCCTACCGGGACAGGGGGATGAAGCTTTCTTT. This chain uses TRBV21-1 with TRBJ1-1; the table's TRBD1 call for D was not verified on the DNA. TRBV21-1 is a recognized pseudogene. This CDR3 has 17 amino acids.

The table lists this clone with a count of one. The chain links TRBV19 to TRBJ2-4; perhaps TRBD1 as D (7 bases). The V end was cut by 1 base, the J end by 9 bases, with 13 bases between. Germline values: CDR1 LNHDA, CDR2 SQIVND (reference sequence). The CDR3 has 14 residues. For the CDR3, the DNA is TGTGCCAGTAGTATAGTCCAGGGGGGCGGCATTCAGTACTTC. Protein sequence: CASSIVQGGGIQYF.

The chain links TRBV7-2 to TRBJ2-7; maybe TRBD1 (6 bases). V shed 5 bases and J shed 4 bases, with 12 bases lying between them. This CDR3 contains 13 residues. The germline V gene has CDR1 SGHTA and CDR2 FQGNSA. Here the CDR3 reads CASSHNREYEQYF. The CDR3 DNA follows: TGTGCCAGCAGCCACAACAGGGAGTACGAGCAGTACTTC.

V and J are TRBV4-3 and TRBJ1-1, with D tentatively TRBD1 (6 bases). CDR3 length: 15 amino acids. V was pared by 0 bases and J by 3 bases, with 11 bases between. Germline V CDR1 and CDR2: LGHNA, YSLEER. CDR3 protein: CASSQDLHRDTEAFF. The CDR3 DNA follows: TGCGCCAGCAGCCAAGACCTTCACAGGGACACTGAAGCTTTCTTT.

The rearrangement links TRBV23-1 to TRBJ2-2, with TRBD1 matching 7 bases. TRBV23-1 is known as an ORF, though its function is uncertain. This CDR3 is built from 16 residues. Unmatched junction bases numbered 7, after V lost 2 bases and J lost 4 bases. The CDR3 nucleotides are TGCGCCAGCAGTCAAAAGGACAGGCGGTGCACCGGGGAGCTGTTTTTT. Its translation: CASSQKDRRCTGELFF.

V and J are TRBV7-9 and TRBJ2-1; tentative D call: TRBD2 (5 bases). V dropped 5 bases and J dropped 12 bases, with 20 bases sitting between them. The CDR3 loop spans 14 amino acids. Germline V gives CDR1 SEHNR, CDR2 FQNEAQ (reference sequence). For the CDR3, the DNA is TGTGCCAGCAGCCCCCTGGAAGCGACTACCGTGCAGTTCTTC. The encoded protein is CASSPLEATTVQFF.

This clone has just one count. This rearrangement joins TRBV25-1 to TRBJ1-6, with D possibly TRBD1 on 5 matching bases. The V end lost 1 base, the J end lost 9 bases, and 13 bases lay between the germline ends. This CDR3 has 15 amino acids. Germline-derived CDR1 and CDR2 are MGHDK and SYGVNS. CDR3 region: CASSEFRGDISPLHF. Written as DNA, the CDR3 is TGTGCCAGCAGTGAATTTAGGGGTGATATTTCACCCCTCCACTTT.

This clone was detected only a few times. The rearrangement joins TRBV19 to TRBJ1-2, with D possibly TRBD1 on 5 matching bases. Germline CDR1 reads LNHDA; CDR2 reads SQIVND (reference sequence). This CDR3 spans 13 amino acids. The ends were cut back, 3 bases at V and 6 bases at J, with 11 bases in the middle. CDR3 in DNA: TGTGCCAGTAGTATCTCGGGGGAGCATGGCTACACCTTC. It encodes CASSISGEHGYTF.

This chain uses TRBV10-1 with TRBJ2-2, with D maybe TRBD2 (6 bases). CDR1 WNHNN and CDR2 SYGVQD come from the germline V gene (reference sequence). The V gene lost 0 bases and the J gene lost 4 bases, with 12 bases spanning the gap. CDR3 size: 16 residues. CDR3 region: CASSESTSRSTGELFF. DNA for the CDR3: TGCGCCAGCAGTGAGTCGACTAGTAGGAGCACCGGGGAGCTGTTTTTT.

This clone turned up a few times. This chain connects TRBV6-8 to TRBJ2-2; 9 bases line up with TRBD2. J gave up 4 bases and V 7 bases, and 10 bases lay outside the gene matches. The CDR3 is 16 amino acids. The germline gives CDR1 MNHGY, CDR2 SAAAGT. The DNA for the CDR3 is TGTGCCAGCAAGGGTCTAGCGGGATCTAGCACCGGGGAGCTGTTTTTT. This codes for CASKGLAGSSTGELFF.

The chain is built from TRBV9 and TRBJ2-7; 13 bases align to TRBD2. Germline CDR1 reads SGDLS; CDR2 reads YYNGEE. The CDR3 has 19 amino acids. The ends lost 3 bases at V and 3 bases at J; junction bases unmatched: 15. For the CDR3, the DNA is TGTGCCAGCAGCGCAGGACTAGCGGGAGAAAAGAGGGGAGGCTACGAGCAGTACTTC. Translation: CASSAGLAGEKRGGYEQYF.

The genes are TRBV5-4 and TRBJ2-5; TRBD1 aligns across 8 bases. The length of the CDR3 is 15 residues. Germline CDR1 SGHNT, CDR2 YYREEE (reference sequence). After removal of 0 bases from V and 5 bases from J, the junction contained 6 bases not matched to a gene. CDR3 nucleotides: TGTGCCAGCAGCTTGGTTCAGGGGGCACGGGAGACCCAGTACTTC. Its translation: CASSLVQGARETQYF.

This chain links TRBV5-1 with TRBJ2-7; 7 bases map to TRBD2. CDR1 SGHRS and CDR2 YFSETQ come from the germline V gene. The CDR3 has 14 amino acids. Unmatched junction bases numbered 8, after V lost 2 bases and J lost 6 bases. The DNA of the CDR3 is TGCGCCAGCAGCTTTGTAGTGGCTAGCGGCGAGCAGTACTTC. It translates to CASSFVVASGEQYF.

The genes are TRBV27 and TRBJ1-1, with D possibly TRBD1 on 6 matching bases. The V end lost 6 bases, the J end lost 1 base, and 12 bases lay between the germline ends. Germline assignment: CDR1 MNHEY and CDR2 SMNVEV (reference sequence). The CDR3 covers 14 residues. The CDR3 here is CASRSMDRNTEAFF. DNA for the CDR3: TGTGCCAGCAGATCCATGGACAGGAACACTGAAGCTTTCTTT.

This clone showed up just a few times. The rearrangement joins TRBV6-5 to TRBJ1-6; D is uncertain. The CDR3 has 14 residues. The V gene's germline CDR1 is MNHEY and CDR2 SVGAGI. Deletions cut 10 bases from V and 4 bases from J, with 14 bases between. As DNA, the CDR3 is TGTGCCACCACTGGGCAGAAGTATAATTCACCCCTCCACTTT. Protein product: CATTGQKYNSPLHF.

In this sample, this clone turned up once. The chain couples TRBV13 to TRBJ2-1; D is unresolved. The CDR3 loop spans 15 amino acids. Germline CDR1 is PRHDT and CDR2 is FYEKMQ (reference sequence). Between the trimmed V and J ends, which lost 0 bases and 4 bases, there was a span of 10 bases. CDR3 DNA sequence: TGTGCCAGCAGCTTAGGAGAGGCAGAATACAATGAGCAGTTCTTC. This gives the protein CASSLGEAEYNEQFF.

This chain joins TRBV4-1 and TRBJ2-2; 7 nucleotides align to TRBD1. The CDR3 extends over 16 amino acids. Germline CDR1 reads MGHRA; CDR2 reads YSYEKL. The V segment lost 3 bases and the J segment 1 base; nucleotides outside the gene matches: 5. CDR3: CASSHPGQRNTGELFF. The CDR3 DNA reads TGCGCCAGCAGCCACCCGGGACAGAGGAACACCGGGGAGCTGTTTTTT.

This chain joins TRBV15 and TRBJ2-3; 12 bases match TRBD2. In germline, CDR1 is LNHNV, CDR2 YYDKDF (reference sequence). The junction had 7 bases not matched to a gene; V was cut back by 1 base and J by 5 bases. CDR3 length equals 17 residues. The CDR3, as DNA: TGTGCCACCAGCAGAGCCCTAGCGGGAGGGCCTGGAGATACGCAGTATTTT. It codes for CATSRALAGGPGDTQYF. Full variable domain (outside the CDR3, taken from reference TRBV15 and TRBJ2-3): DAMVIQNPRYQVTQFGKPVTLSCSQTLNHNVMYWYQQKSSQAPKLLFHYYDKDFNNEADTPDNFQSRRPNTSFCFLDIRSPGLGDTAMYLCATSRALAGGPGDTQYFGPGTRLTVL.

The CDR3 region has the DNA TGTGCCAGCAGTTTGTCCCCTAACACTGAAGCTTTCTTT. Its protein product is CASSLSPNTEAFF. The V call is TRBV12-3 or TRBV12-4, the J call TRBJ1-1; D not certain. V was trimmed by 3 bases and J by 2 bases, leaving 7 bases between them. The CDR3 length is 13 residues.

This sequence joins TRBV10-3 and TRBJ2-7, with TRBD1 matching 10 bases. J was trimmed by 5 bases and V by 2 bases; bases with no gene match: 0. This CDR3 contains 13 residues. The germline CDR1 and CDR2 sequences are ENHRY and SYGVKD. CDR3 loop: CAISEGQGDEQYF. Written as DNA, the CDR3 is TGTGCCATCAGTGAGGGACAGGGGGACGAGCAGTACTTC.

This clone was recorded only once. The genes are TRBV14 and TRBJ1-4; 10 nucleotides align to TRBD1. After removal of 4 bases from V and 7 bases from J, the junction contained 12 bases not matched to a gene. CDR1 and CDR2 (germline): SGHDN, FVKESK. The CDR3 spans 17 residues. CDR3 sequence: CASSPTGGPRGGEKLFF. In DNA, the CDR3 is TGTGCCAGCAGCCCGACAGGGGGCCCGCGCGGGGGTGAAAAACTGTTTTTT.

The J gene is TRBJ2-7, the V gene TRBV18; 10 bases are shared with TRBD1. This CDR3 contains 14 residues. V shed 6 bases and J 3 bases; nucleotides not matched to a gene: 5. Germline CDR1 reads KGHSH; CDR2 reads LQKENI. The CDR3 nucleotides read TGTGCCAGCTCCCAAGGGGACAGGGGCTACGAGCAGTACTTC. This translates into CASSQGDRGYEQYF.

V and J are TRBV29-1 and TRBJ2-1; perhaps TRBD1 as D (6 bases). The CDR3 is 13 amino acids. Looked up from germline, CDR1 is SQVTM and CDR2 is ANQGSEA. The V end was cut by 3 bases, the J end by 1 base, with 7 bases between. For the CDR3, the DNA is TGCAGCGTTGATACAGGGTCCTACAATGAGCAGTTCTTC. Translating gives CSVDTGSYNEQFF.